This TCR beta chain emerged from a study of T cell responses to AZD1222 COVID-19 vaccine. Study outcomes and limitations: A reported finding is that nearly half of spike-specific TCRs target unmutated variant regions.

About this clone itself: What it recognizes is unknown. A junction end diverges from the germline sequence, so it may reflect a read error.

Germline V gene lookup returns CDR1 SGHTA and CDR2 FQGTGA. This CDR3 is 16 amino acids long. Generated by immunoSEQ multiplex PCR, the TCRdb table keeps only in-frame clones and is missing some. The sample lists 54,000 or so clones; around 92% were seen once. The sample was peripheral blood, taken on day 0 of AZD1222 vaccination. The rearrangement uses TRBV7-3 and TRBJ2-7; D gene uncertain. The receptor was derived from an adult in good health. CDR3 sequence: CASTLTDRQAGYEQYF. DNA of the CDR3: TGTGCCAGCACCTTAACGGATCGGCAGGCCGGCTACGAGCAGTACTTC.